This record concerns one TCR beta chain sequence. The sample comes from a study of T cells after yellow fever vaccination. Overall study: Preparation used SMART-Seq v4 Ultra Low Input for the low-cell-number fractions.

TCRdb itself ran the 5' RACE reads through MiXCR, one entry per CDR3 protein. The table records 300,000 to 350,000 distinct CDR3 sequences, about 7.8% of them present only once. The CDR3 covers 18 residues. Germline V gene lookup returns CDR1 SGHAT and CDR2 FQNNGV. Trimming stripped 5 bases from V and 0 bases from J, with 17 bases between. The clonotype comes from a man aged 18 to 35 who received the YFV17D yellow fever vaccine. The chain has TRBV11-2 and TRBJ1-6, with D maybe TRBD1 (6 bases). The sequenced sample was PBMCs, obtained 35 to 50 days after the first yellow fever vaccination. The CDR3 DNA sequence: TGTGCCAGCAGCCGCGACCGGGACATGAGCTCCTATAATTCACCCCTCCACTTT. This encodes CASSRDRDMSSYNSPLHF.